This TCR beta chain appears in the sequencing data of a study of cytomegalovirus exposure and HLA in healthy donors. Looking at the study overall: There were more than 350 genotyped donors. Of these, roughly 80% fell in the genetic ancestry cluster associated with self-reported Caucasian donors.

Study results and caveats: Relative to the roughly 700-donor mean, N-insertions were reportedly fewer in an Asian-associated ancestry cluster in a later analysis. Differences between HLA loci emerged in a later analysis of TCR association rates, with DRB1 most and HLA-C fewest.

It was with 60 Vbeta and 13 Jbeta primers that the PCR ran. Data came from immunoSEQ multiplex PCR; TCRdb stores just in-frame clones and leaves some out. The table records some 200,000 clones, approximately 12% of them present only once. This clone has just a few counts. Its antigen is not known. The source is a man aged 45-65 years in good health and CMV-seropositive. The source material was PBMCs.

The CDR3 region is CASSPGLPEGTIYF. DNA of the CDR3: TGTGCCAGTAGTCCCGGGCTTCCCGAGGGCACCATATATTTT. The rearrangement joins TRBV19 to TRBJ1-3; D is unresolved. Germline CDR1 and CDR2: LNHDA and SQIVND (reference sequence). This CDR3 is 14 amino acids long. The germline V and J ends were trimmed by 5 bases and 9 bases, with 17 bases remaining between them.